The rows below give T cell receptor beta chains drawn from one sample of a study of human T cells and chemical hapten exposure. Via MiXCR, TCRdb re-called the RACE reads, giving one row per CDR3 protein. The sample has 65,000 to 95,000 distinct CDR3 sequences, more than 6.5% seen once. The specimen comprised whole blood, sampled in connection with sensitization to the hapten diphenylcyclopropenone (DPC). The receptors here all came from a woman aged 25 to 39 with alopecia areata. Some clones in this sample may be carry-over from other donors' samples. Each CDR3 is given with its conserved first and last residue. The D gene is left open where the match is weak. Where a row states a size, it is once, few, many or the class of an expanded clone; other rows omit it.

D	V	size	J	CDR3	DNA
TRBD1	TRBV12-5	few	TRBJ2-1	CASGLVQGGEQFF	TGTGCTAGTGGTTTGGTACAGGGGGGTGAGCAGTTCTTC
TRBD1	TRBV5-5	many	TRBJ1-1	CASSSLQGSEAFF	TGTGCCAGCAGCAGCTTACAGGGGTCTGAAGCTTTCTTT
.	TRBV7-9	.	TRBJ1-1	CASSLDGGDEAFF	TGTGCCAGCAGCTTAGACGGGGGAGATGAAGCTTTCTTT
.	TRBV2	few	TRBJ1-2	CASSPPQRGSLDGYTF	TGTGCCAGCAGTCCCCCGCAAAGGGGAAGTCTCGATGGCTACACCTTC
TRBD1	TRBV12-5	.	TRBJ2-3	CASGYRGDTQYF	TGTGCTAGTGGTTACAGGGGGGATACGCAGTATTTT
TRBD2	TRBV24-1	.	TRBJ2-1	CATSEAGTSGVGQFF	TGTGCCACCAGTGAAGCCGGGACTAGCGGGGTGGGGCAGTTCTTC
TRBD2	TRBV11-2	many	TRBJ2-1	CASSPTGGDNEQFF	TGTGCCAGCAGCCCAACCGGGGGGGACAATGAGCAGTTCTTC
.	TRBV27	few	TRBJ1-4	CASSLRGYNEKLFF	TGTGCCAGCAGTTTAAGGGGGTATAATGAAAAACTGTTTTTT
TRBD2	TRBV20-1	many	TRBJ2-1	CSARNTIRTSGGAKNEQFF	TGCAGTGCTAGAAATACCATCCGGACTAGCGGGGGGGCAAAGAATGAGCAGTTCTTC
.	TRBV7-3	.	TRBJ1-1	CASSTDSGTEAFF	TGTGCCAGCAGCACGGACAGCGGGACTGAAGCTTTCTTT
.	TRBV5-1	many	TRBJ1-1	CASSVTENTEAFF	TGCGCCAGCAGCGTAACGGAGAACACTGAAGCTTTCTTT
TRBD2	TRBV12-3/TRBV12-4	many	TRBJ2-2	CASSPGGGTGELFF	TGTGCCAGCAGCCCAGGCGGGGGCACCGGGGAGCTGTTTTTT
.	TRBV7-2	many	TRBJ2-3	CASSLLSDTQYF	TGTGCCAGCAGCTTGTTATCTGATACGCAGTATTTT
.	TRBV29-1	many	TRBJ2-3	CSVEAGTDTQYF	TGCAGCGTTGAAGCCGGCACAGATACGCAGTATTTT
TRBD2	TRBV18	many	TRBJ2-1	CASLTYPGLATNEQFF	TGTGCCAGCTTAACTTACCCGGGACTAGCGACGAATGAGCAGTTCTTC
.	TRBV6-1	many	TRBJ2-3	CASSVTGQVWADTQYF	TGTGCCAGCAGTGTTACAGGGCAAGTGTGGGCAGATACGCAGTATTTT
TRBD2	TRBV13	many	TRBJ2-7	CASSLGWRGAGEQYF	TGTGCCAGCAGCTTAGGTTGGAGGGGAGCGGGAGAGCAGTACTTC
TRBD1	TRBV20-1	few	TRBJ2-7	CSAHSGTGGNYEQYF	TGCAGTGCTCATTCCGGGACAGGGGGCAACTACGAGCAGTACTTC
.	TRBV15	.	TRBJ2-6	CATSRGRQEGANVLTF	TGTGCCACCAGCAGAGGACGGCAGGAAGGGGCCAACGTCCTGACTTTC
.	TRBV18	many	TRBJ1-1	CASSVAFQGTEAFF	TGTGCCAGCTCAGTAGCCTTTCAGGGCACTGAAGCTTTCTTT
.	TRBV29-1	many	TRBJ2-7	CSVSWTVYEQYF	TGCAGCGTTTCCTGGACGGTCTACGAGCAGTACTTC
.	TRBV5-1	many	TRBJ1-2	CASSLGDGYYGYTF	TGCGCCAGCAGCTTAGGTGATGGGTACTATGGCTACACCTTC
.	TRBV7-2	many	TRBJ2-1	CASSLAGGTVANEQFF	TGTGCCAGCAGCTTAGCAGGGGGGACCGTGGCAAATGAGCAGTTCTTC
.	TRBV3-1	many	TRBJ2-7	CASSQWNPYEQYF	TGTGCCAGCAGCCAGTGGAATCCCTACGAGCAGTACTTC
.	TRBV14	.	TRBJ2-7	CASSSASEQYF	TGTGCCAGCAGCTCAGCGTCCGAGCAGTACTTC
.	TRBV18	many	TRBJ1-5	CASSSDANSNQPQHF	TGTGCCAGCTCATCGGACGCAAATAGCAATCAGCCCCAGCATTTT
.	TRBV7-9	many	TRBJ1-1	CASSWTVGEAFF	TGTGCCAGCAGCTGGACAGTCGGAGAAGCTTTCTTT
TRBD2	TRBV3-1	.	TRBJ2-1	CASSQITSGGAVYNEQFF	TGTGCCAGCAGCCAAATAACTAGCGGGGGGGCCGTCTACAATGAGCAGTTCTTC
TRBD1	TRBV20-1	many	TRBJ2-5	CSARDIPGQESQETQYF	TGCAGTGCTAGAGATATCCCGGGACAGGAGTCACAAGAGACCCAGTACTTC
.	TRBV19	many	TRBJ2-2	CASSIRQPSSTGELFF	TGTGCCAGTAGTATAAGGCAGCCAAGTAGCACCGGGGAGCTGTTTTTT
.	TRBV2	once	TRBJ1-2	CASIPVVAGGYTF	TGTGCCAGCATACCCGTCGTCGCAGGGGGCTACACCTTC
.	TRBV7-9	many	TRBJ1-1	CASSLEGMEARLPSF	TGTGCCAGCAGCTTAGAGGGTATGGAGGCTAGACTACCCTCTTTT
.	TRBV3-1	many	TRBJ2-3	CASSQSSATDTQYF	TGTGCCAGCAGCCAGTCGTCCGCCACAGATACGCAGTATTTT
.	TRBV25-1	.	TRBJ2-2	CASSARLNTGELFF	TGTGCCAGCAGTGCCCGACTGAACACCGGGGAGCTGTTTTTT
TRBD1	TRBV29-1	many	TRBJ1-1	CSVVIGTGGSFEAFF	TGCAGCGTTGTAATCGGGACAGGGGGCAGTTTTGAAGCTTTCTTT
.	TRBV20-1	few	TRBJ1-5	CSARRAGNQPQHF	TGCAGTGCTAGACGGGCGGGCAATCAGCCCCAGCATTTT
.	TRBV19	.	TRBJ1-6	CASSRIENNSPLHF	TGTGCCAGTAGCCGGATAGAAAATAATTCACCCCTCCACTTT
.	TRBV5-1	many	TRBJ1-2	CASSWGDNYGYTF	TGCGCCAGCAGCTGGGGAGATAACTATGGCTACACCTTC
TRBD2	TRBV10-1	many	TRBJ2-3	CASSELAGSPDTQYF	TGCGCCAGCAGTGAACTAGCGGGGTCTCCAGATACGCAGTATTTT
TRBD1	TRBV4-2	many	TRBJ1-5	CASSQDVEGAQPQHF	TGTGCCAGCAGCCAAGATGTGGAGGGGGCTCAGCCCCAGCATTTT
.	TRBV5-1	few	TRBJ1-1	CASSFGGAAEAFF	TGCGCCAGCAGCTTCGGAGGGGCGGCGGAAGCTTTCTTT